The present TCR beta chain was sequenced within a study of naive and memory T cell subsets (TCRdb year 2017). Looking at the study overall: The study applied an open-source, UMI-based TCR alpha and beta sequencing pipeline to sorted naive and memory peripheral blood T cell subsets. The functional CMV T cell responses agreed completely with IgG serology results. RNA was DNase-treated and reverse transcribed with TCR constant-region primers, mostly using SuperScript III.

From the second PCR step on, the TCR alpha and beta chain libraries were amplified in separate reactions. The CMV status of each donor was determined by measuring IFNgamma production from CD4+ T cells after fresh PBMCs had been stimulated overnight with CMV viral lysate. Using Miltenyi beads, CD4 T cells were first positively selected, and CD8 T cells were then positively selected from the CD4-negative fraction. Cells were stained for CD3, CD4, CD8, CD45RA, CD27 and a live/dead dye and were sorted on a BD Aria II into four subsets based on CD45RA and CD27. Blood came from a few healthy volunteers, each fractionated into CD4 and CD8 T cells and then into four differentiation subsets. About 120 ml of peripheral blood was taken from each donor, and PBMC were separated by density-gradient centrifugation on Ficoll-Paque PLUS. Sorted cells were lysed in RLT buffer, and RNA was extracted with a Qiagen RNeasy kit and stored at -80°C.

Of note for this clonotype: Its antigen has not been determined. Per-base qualities were not stored, and no clone one base away is much larger.

Trimming leaves V shorter by 5 bases and J shorter by 6 bases, with the junction holding 12 bases beyond the gene matches. Taken from cysteine to phenylalanine, the CDR3 has 15 residues. The kept DNA is CDR3 alone, 45 bases in frame from the first base. From a lookup of the germline V gene, CDR1 and CDR2 are SGHVS and FQNEAQ. The study at large found these results: RNA-based TCR counts may be affected by expression changes linked to T cell activation and differentiation. Gini index rose and Shannon and inverse Simpson diversity fell from naive through CM, EM and EMRA in both CD4 and CD8 cells. After error correction, over 95% of naive TCR sequences appeared only once, giving much steeper abundance distributions than memory subsets. The repertoire findings for the naive and memory subsets could not be validated, as no ground truth was available. The abundance of TCRs followed a power law with an exponent that differed between naive and memory subsets yet stayed consistent across the three individuals. Each clonotype was defined as a single alpha or beta chain sequence rather than as a paired alpha/beta receptor.

Library construction relied on UMI-ligation and nested PCR. To cover both TRBC1 and TRBC2, the beta constant-region primer consisted of an equimolar mix of two oligonucleotides. T4 RNA ligase 1 ligated a single-stranded oligonucleotide carrying the SP2 primer and a 12-nucleotide UMI to the cDNA 3' end. The ligated cDNA went through four rounds of PCR with nested alpha and beta constant-region primers together with the SP2 primer. The ligation reaction was kept at 16 degrees C for roughly 18-25 hours. PCR2 was typically performed as a SYBR Green qPCR and was stopped at a predetermined threshold so that over-amplification was prevented. Every purification after the first one was done using Agencourt AMPure XP magnetic beads. Library amounts were measured by Qubit and library quality was assessed on a TapeStation, where the main peak was expected at around 650 bp. Pooled libraries were sequenced on an Illumina MiSeq with v2 2x251 paired-end kits, typically giving roughly 0.95-2.3 million reads per sample. Each sample library was pooled at about 4 nM, and roughly 4.5-7% PhiX was included to improve cluster recognition. The authors' pipeline ran thus. FASTQ reads processed by Demultiplexor were assigned V and J genes by Decombinator through tag matching that tolerated a single base-pair mismatch. By using UMIs, Collapsinator corrected both sequencing errors and the frequency errors caused by PCR heterogeneity. CDR3Translator translated TCRs and extracted CDR3s from the conserved cysteine to the FGXG phenylalanine, flagging non-productive sequences. Repertoires were subsampled to equal numbers of UMI-defined TCRs before Gini, Shannon entropy and inverse Simpson indices were calculated. Power-law fits to clonotype abundance distributions were performed by maximum likelihood within the linear range. On one naive CD8 sample, the pipeline and MIGEC gave similar UMI counts, unique TCR numbers and clonal distributions. A set of roughly 7,000 CMV-associated CDR3 sequences, compiled from VDJdb and a published dataset, was used to search the repertoires. Starting from the raw public reads, TCRdb applied fastp trimming at Q25, assembled clones with MiXCR and retained in-frame beta chains. Here each entry gathers all rows of one CDR3 protein and keeps the most common genes and DNA. V and J calls and clone size were set by TCRdb, not the authors. This sample has over 20,000 distinct CDR3 sequences in its table, and about 11% of those were observed once. The ten top clones hold around a sixth of the sample.

Material: central memory CD8+ T cells from blood. Sample cell subset or site, as interpreted from the label and publication: central memory, CD45RA- CD27+. The TCR sequence derives from a human donor in good health. The rearrangement joined TRBV7-8 to TRBJ1-1; 7 bases in between match TRBD1. The CDR3 amino acid sequence is: CASSPDREERPEAFF. The base sequence is TGTGCCAGCAGCCCAGACAGGGAAGAACGTCCTGAAGCTTTCTTT.